Below are 14 T cell receptor beta chains sequenced from a single sample in a study of cytomegalovirus exposure and HLA in healthy donors. PCR involved 60 Vbeta and 13 Jbeta primers. TCRdb's table, derived via immunoSEQ multiplex PCR, lists solely in-frame clones and lacks some. Of about 140,000 clones in the sample, approximately 82% are singletons; the top ten hold 1.2% to 1.5%. What was sequenced was PBMCs. The receptors stem from a man aged 25-45 years in good health and CMV-seropositive.

This chain links TRBV28 with TRBJ1-1; TRBD1 matches at 7 bases. Germline V lookup: CDR1 MDHEN, CDR2 SYDVKM. Trimming removed 6 bases from V and 2 bases from J; junction bases left unmatched: 9. CDR3 length: 15 residues. This chain's CDR3 is CASRAGTATNTEAFF. Here the CDR3 DNA reads TGTGCCAGCAGGGCCGGGACAGCAACTAACACTGAAGCTTTCTTT. Full variable domain (outside the CDR3, taken from reference TRBV28 and TRBJ1-1): DVKVTQSSRYLVKRTGEKVFLECVQDMDHENMFWYRQDPGLGLRLIYFSYDVKMKEKGDIPEGYSVSREKKERFSLILESASTNQTSMYLCASRAGTATNTEAFFGQGTRLTVV.

Only a few counts were recorded for this clone. The gene calls are TRBV6-5 and TRBJ1-6; D is perhaps TRBD1 (6 bases). There are 12 residues in the CDR3. Germline lookup yields CDR1 MNHEY and CDR2 SVGAGI. V was clipped by 2 bases and J by 12 bases, with 8 bases between them. The CDR3 DNA follows: TGTGCCAGCAGTTACAGGGGGGGACCCCTCCACTTT. The encoded protein is CASSYRGGPLHF.

This clone was seen at least ten times. The chain combines TRBV5-4 with TRBJ2-7, with 8 positions matching TRBD2. Germline CDR1 SGHNT, CDR2 YYREEE (reference sequence). V gave up 4 bases and J gave up 0 bases; unmatched junction bases: 6. This CDR3 spans 15 amino acids. CDR3: CASSVSGRRSYEQYF. CDR3 sequence (DNA): TGTGCCAGCAGCGTGAGCGGGAGACGCTCCTACGAGCAGTACTTC.

This clone has only one observation. V usage is TRBV6-5 and J usage is TRBJ1-1; TRBD1 matches 7 bases. The CDR3 has 14 amino acids. Trimming at V came to 6 bases and at J to 4 bases, leaving 8 bases not matched to a gene. Germline values: CDR1 MNHEY, CDR2 SVGAGI. As DNA, the CDR3 is TGTGCCAGCAGCCAGGGACAGACAGGCACTGAAGCTTTCTTT. Translating gives CASSQGQTGTEAFF.

The chain combines TRBV5-1 with TRBJ1-1; 7 bases are a match to TRBD1. This CDR3 region has 16 residues. CDR1 and CDR2 from the germline V gene are SGHRS and YFSETQ. The trim removed 6 bases at V and 1 base at J, leaving 12 bases unmatched. The CDR3 DNA sequence: TGCGCCAGCACCTTTGGTGACAGGGCCAAGAACACTGAAGCTTTCTTT. It encodes CASTFGDRAKNTEAFF.

This clone was seen only once. The gene calls are TRBV18 and TRBJ2-1; 9 bases match TRBD2. With V trimmed by 3 bases and J by 6 bases, 3 bases remained unmatched. Per germline, CDR1 KGHSH and CDR2 LQKENI. This CDR3 has 14 residues. CDR3 bases: TGTGCCAGCTCACCGGGACTAGCAGGCAATGAGCAGTTCTTC. This gives the protein CASSPGLAGNEQFF.

A single count supports this clone. The genes are TRBV5-1 and TRBJ2-1, with 11 bases matching TRBD2. CDR1 is SGHRS and CDR2 is YFSETQ in the germline V gene. The CDR3 is 15 amino acids. Trimming removed 2 bases from V and 9 bases from J; junction bases left unmatched: 7. The DNA of the CDR3 is TGCGCCAGCAGCTTTTCACTAGCGGGAGAGGGTGAGCAGTTCTTC. Residues: CASSFSLAGEGEQFF.

The chain couples TRBV5-4 to TRBJ2-3, with 9 bases identical to TRBD2. The CDR3 runs 15 residues. After removal of 3 bases from V and 4 bases from J, the junction contained 6 bases not matched to a gene. CDR1 and CDR2 from the germline V gene are SGHNT and YYREEE (reference sequence). This CDR3 reads CASSSGSGSADTQYF. The CDR3 DNA reads TGTGCCAGCAGCTCCGGTAGCGGGAGTGCAGATACGCAGTATTTT.

The chain links TRBV9 to TRBJ2-7; D ambiguous. The V and J ends lost 2 bases and 1 base respectively, with 13 bases between them. The CDR3 spans 15 residues. Germline CDR1 reads SGDLS; CDR2 reads YYNGEE. CDR3 amino acids: CASSVDPGMSYEQYF. CDR3 DNA sequence: TGTGCCAGCAGCGTTGACCCGGGTATGTCCTACGAGCAGTACTTC.

The gene calls are TRBV29-1 and TRBJ1-1, with D perhaps matching TRBD1 (5 bases). This CDR3 comprises 11 residues. Germline lookup yields CDR1 SQVTM and CDR2 ANQGSEA. V lost 6 bases and J 7 bases, leaving 12 bases between the germline ends. The CDR3 is CSVPGQIEAFF. The CDR3 bases are TGCAGCGTCCCCGGACAAATTGAAGCTTTCTTT.

This clone was counted between two and nine times. V and J are TRBV5-4 and TRBJ1-4, with 8 nucleotides matching TRBD1. The CDR3 is 15 residues long. With 4 bases clipped from V and 5 bases from J, the junction kept 7 bases outside the gene matches. Per the germline V gene, CDR1 is SGHNT and CDR2 is YYREEE (reference sequence). The CDR3 sequence is CASSDRTGSNEKLFF. DNA of the CDR3: TGTGCCAGCAGCGACCGGACAGGGTCGAATGAAAAACTGTTTTTT.

This chain uses TRBV5-4 with TRBJ1-6, with D uncertain. Germline CDR1 is SGHNT and CDR2 is YYREEE (reference sequence). V was cut by 0 bases and J by 7 bases, with 5 bases left in between. The CDR3 contains 13 residues. CDR3 nucleotide sequence: TGTGCCAGCAGCTTGGCGGAGAATTCACCCCTCCACTTT. It codes for CASSLAENSPLHF.

The gene calls are TRBV7-9 and TRBJ2-5; 12 positions match TRBD2. Germline loops: CDR1 SEHNR, CDR2 FQNEAQ (reference sequence). After removal of 0 bases from V and 11 bases from J, the junction contained 10 bases not matched to a gene. This CDR3 contains 16 residues. The CDR3 DNA reads as TGTGCCAGCAGCTTAGCGGGGACTAGCGGGCGGTCCCATCAGTACTTC. Translating gives CASSLAGTSGRSHQYF.

The V gene is TRBV11-3, the J gene TRBJ2-3; 7 nucleotides agree with TRBD2. The CDR3 runs to 14 residues. Trimming removed 8 bases from V and 1 base from J; junction bases left unmatched: 6. Germline CDR1 reads SGHNT; CDR2 reads YENEEA. The CDR3 loop is CASGEAGRTDTQYF. In DNA form, the CDR3 reads TGTGCCAGCGGAGAAGCGGGGCGCACAGATACGCAGTATTTT.